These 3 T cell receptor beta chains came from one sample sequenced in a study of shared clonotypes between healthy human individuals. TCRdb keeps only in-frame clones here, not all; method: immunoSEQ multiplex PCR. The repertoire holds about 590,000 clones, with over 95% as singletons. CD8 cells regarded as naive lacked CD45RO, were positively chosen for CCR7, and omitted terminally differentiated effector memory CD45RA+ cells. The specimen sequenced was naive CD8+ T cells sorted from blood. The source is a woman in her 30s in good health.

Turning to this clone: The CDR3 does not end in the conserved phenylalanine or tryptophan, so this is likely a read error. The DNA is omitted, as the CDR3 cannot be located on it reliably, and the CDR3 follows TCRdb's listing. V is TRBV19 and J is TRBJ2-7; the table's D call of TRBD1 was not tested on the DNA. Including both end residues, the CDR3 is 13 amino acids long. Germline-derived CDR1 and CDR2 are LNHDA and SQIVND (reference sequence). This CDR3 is CASSRVQGAPQSY.

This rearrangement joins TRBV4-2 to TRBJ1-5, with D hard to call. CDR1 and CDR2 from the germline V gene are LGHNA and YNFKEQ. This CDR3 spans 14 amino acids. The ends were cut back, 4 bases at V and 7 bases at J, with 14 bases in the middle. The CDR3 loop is CASSLQRVGQPQHF. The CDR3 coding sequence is TGTGCCAGCAGCCTGCAACGGGTGGGACAGCCCCAGCATTTT.

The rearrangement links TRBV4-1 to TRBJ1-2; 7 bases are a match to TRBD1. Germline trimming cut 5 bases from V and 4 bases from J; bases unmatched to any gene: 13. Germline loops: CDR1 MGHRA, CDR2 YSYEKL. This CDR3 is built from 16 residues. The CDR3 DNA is TGCGCCAGCAGCTACACGACAGGGTCGGGAATCTATGGCTACACCTTC. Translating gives CASSYTTGSGIYGYTF.